The T cell receptor (beta chain) under discussion was sequenced for a study of control samples from healthy donors and cancer patients. Trimming took 0 bases from V and 5 from J, leaving 13 bases between them. Germline-derived CDR1 and CDR2 are LGHNA and YSLEER. The CDR3 spans 16 residues. Profiled with immunoSEQ multiplex PCR; TCRdb holds only in-frame clones, not every one. The sample shows 75,000 to 90,000 clones, approximately 88% of them seen only once. V is TRBV4-3 and J is TRBJ2-2; a possible D gene is TRBD1 (5 bases). The sample taken for sequencing was PBMCs. The TCR sequence derives from a woman aged 45-60 years with colorectal cancer. The DNA for the CDR3 is TGCGCCAGCAGCCAAGAGGGCCAGGGAAGGACCGGGGAGCTGTTTTTT. Protein: CASSQEGQGRTGELFF.